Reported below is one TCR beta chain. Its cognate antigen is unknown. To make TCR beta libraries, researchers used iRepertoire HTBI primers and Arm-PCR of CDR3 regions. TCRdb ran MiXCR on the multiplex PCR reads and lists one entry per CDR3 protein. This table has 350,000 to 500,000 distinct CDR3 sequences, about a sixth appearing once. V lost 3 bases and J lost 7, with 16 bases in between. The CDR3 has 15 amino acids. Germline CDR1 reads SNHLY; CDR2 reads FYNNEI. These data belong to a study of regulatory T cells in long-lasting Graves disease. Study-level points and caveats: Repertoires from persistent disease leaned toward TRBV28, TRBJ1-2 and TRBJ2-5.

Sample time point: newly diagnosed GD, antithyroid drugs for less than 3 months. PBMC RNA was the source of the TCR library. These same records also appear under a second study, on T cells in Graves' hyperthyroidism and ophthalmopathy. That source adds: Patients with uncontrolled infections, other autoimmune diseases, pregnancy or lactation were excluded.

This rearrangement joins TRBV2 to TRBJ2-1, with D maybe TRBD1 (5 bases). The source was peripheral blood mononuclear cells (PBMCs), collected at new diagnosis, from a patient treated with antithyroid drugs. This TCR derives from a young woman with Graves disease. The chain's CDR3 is CASSDRPEGDNEQFF. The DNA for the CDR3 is TGTGCCAGCAGTGATCGCCCGGAAGGGGATAATGAGCAGTTCTTC.